Below are 22 T cell receptor beta chains sequenced from a single sample in a study of blood T cell repertoires in COVID-19. Sequencing was performed with immunoSEQ multiplex PCR; in TCRdb, only in-frame clones are kept and a portion is missing. The sample lists about 360,000 clones; more than 75% were seen once. The sequenced sample consisted of peripheral blood. These receptors were taken from a human donor in a cohort sampled during active COVID-19.

This chain links TRBV15 with TRBJ2-6; weak D call: TRBD2 (6 bases). V was pared by 4 bases and J by 5 bases, with 15 bases between. This CDR3 region has 16 residues. CDR1 LNHNV and CDR2 YYDKDF come from the germline V gene (reference sequence). CDR3: CATSTRRGPRANVLTF. CDR3 DNA: TGTGCCACCAGCACGCGGCGGGGACCTCGGGCCAACGTCCTGACTTTC.

The chain uses TRBV5-1 and TRBJ2-2; 10 nucleotides agree with TRBD2. Germline trimming cut 2 bases from V and 0 bases from J; bases unmatched to any gene: 7. This CDR3 is 18 amino acids long. Germline V gene sequence: CDR1 SGHRS, CDR2 YFSETQ. The CDR3 loop is CASSFRAAGGSNTGELFF. The CDR3 region has the DNA TGCGCCAGCAGCTTCAGGGCAGCGGGAGGGTCGAACACCGGGGAGCTGTTTTTT.

This chain connects TRBV11-3 to TRBJ2-2; D is unresolved. The CDR3 has 12 amino acids. Germline V lookup: CDR1 SGHNT, CDR2 YENEEA. V shed 3 bases and J shed 5 bases, with 4 bases lying between them. The chain's CDR3 is CASSFRTGELFF. As DNA, the CDR3 is TGTGCCAGCAGCTTCAGAACCGGGGAGCTGTTTTTT.

For the CDR3, the DNA is TGTGCCAGCAGCCCGGGGTTAGCCAAAAACATTCAGTACTTC. Translating gives CASSPGLAKNIQYF. The chain carries TRBV7-9 and TRBJ2-4, with TRBD2 as a possible D gene (5 bases). This CDR3 comprises 14 residues. CDR1 and CDR2 from the germline V gene are SEHNR and FQNEAQ (reference sequence). The ends were cut back, 5 bases at V and 0 bases at J, with 8 bases in the middle.

V gene TRBV5-1 combines with J gene TRBJ2-3, with D tentatively TRBD2 (5 bases). V was trimmed by 4 bases and J by 1 base, leaving 16 bases between them. Germline V gene data show CDR1 as SGHRS and CDR2 as YFSETQ. This CDR3 is built from 16 residues. The CDR3 DNA sequence: TGCGCCAGCAGCCCCCGGGAAGACCCTTGCACAGATACGCAGTATTTT. Amino acids: CASSPREDPCTDTQYF.

This rearrangement joins TRBV20-1 to TRBJ2-5; D is undetermined. The CDR3 covers 14 residues. V lost 3 bases and J 1 base, leaving 12 bases between the germline ends. From germline, CDR1 is DFQATT and CDR2 SNEGSKA (reference sequence). The CDR3 region has the DNA TGCAGTGCTAGTGAGCGAGAAGTCCAAGAGACCCAGTACTTC. Amino acid sequence: CSASEREVQETQYF.

Written as DNA, the CDR3 is TGTGCCAGCAGTTCGGGTTTGGCGGGAGGTTACAATGAGCAGTTCTTC. Encoded protein: CASSSGLAGGYNEQFF. This chain joins TRBV27 and TRBJ2-1; 8 nucleotides agree with TRBD2. This CDR3 has 16 residues. V lost 4 bases to trimming and J lost 4 bases; unmatched junction nucleotides: 9. Germline V gives CDR1 MNHEY, CDR2 SMNVEV (reference sequence).

This clone was seen a handful of times. The chain is built from TRBV7-9 and TRBJ2-1; a possible D gene is TRBD2 (6 bases). Germline CDR1 is SEHNR and CDR2 is FQNEAQ (reference sequence). This CDR3 is 14 amino acids long. Between the trimmed V and J ends, which lost 2 bases and 10 bases, there was a span of 15 bases. CDR3 in amino acids: CASSLQGRGGEQFF. CDR3 nucleotides: TGTGCCAGCAGCTTACAAGGGCGGGGCGGGGAGCAGTTCTTC.

The chain combines TRBV4-1 with TRBJ2-2; 14 bases agree with TRBD2. J gave up 4 bases and V 3 bases, and 4 bases lay outside the gene matches. Germline CDR1 MGHRA, CDR2 YSYEKL. This CDR3 is 17 amino acids long. The CDR3 reads CASSQGLAGVLTGELFF. CDR3 nucleotide sequence: TGCGCCAGCAGCCAGGGACTAGCGGGAGTCCTCACCGGGGAGCTGTTTTTT.

The chain employs TRBV10-3 and TRBJ1-2, with 8 bases that match TRBD1. The CDR3 is made up of 12 amino acids. The germline V gene encodes CDR1 ENHRY and CDR2 SYGVKD. V shed 10 bases and J 2 bases; nucleotides not matched to a gene: 3. CDR3 in DNA: TGTGCCACCACAGGGGGGAACTATGGCTACACCTTC. Its protein is CATTGGNYGYTF.

This chain connects TRBV13 to TRBJ1-1; tentative D call: TRBD1 (6 bases). Germline V gene lookup returns CDR1 PRHDT and CDR2 FYEKMQ (reference sequence). The CDR3 sequence is 13 residues long. Trimming cost V 5 bases and J 4 bases, with 11 bases left between them. In DNA, the CDR3 is TGTGCCAGCAGCCACAGGGAGGGCACTGAAGCTTTCTTT. As protein: CASSHREGTEAFF. The full variable domain, rest sourced from reference TRBV13 and TRBJ1-1, is AAGVIQSPRHLIKEKRETATLKCYPIPRHDTVYWYQQGPGQDPQFLISFYEKMQSDKGSIPDRFSAQQFSDYHSELNMSSLELGDSALYFCASSHREGTEAFFGQGTRLTVV.

The chain is built from TRBV6-4 and TRBJ2-7; 11 nucleotides match TRBD1. The ends lost 2 bases at V and 4 bases at J; junction bases unmatched: 22. Germline V gives CDR1 MRHNA, CDR2 SNTAGT. CDR3 length equals 21 residues. The CDR3 sequence is CASSDPRPITWTGGSPYEQYF. CDR3 coding DNA: TGTGCCAGCAGTGACCCGCGGCCCATCACCTGGACAGGGGGCTCCCCTTACGAGCAGTACTTC.

The V and J genes are TRBV19 and TRBJ2-7, with 7 nucleotides matching TRBD1. The V gene end was trimmed by 5 bases and the J gene end by 2 bases; junction bases not matched to a gene: 9. The germline CDR1 and CDR2 sequences are LNHDA and SQIVND (reference sequence). The CDR3 has 15 amino acids. In nucleotides, the CDR3 is TGTGCCAGTAGTGACCGGGACAGCAGACCCTACGAGCAGTACTTC. Translating gives CASSDRDSRPYEQYF.

This clone has just one count. The rearrangement links TRBV5-8 to TRBJ1-2; no clear D gene. The CDR3 has 15 amino acids. V lost 4 bases to trimming and J lost 4 bases, with 17 bases between them. CDR1 and CDR2 from the germline V gene are SGHTS and YDEGEE. CDR3 DNA sequence: TGTGCCAGCAGCCCCGGGGTGATCGGGAGCTATGGCTACACCTTC. This encodes CASSPGVIGSYGYTF.

The chain recombines TRBV19 with TRBJ2-4, with D possibly TRBD2 on 5 matching bases. This CDR3 is built from 14 residues. Trimming pared 1 base from V and 9 bases from J, leaving 13 bases between. The germline V gene has CDR1 LNHDA and CDR2 SQIVND (reference sequence). In DNA, the CDR3 is TGTGCCAGTAGTATAGGGCTAGCTGGGAGCATTCAGTACTTC. It yields the protein CASSIGLAGSIQYF.

V is TRBV6-4 and J is TRBJ2-3; a possible D gene is TRBD1 (5 bases). CDR1 is MRHNA, CDR2 SNTAGT, per germline. The V and J ends lost 3 bases and 3 bases respectively, with 13 bases between them. The CDR3 is 15 amino acids. The chain's CDR3 is CASSEGHRTTDTQYF. The CDR3 nucleotides are TGTGCCAGCAGTGAAGGTCACAGGACAACAGATACGCAGTATTTT.

In this sample, this clone turned up a few times. The rearrangement links TRBV16 to TRBJ2-2; 9 bases are shared with TRBD1. The CDR3 extends over 15 amino acids. V was clipped by 7 bases and J by 3 bases; unmatched bases: 6. Germline CDR1 reads KGHSY; CDR2 reads FQNENV. CDR3 sequence: CASIPGQGYTGELFF. The CDR3 nucleotides read TGTGCCAGCATACCGGGACAGGGATACACCGGGGAGCTGTTTTTT.

The genes are TRBV11-2 and TRBJ2-7; tentative D call: TRBD1 (5 bases). The CDR3 spans 14 residues. Germline V CDR1 and CDR2: SGHAT, FQNNGV. Deletions cut 9 bases from V and 1 base from J, with 16 bases between. The CDR3 nucleotides read TGTGCCAGTCACGTGGACACAAGTTCCTACGAGCAGTACTTC. Its translation is CASHVDTSSYEQYF.

The chain is built from TRBV7-9 and TRBJ2-2, with D maybe TRBD2 (5 bases). This CDR3 has 15 amino acids. CDR1 and CDR2 from the germline V gene are SEHNR and FQNEAQ (reference sequence). V lost 1 base to trimming and J lost 3 bases, with 9 bases between them. The CDR3: CASSLGGFDTGELFF. The DNA for the CDR3 is TGTGCCAGCAGCTTAGGCGGGTTCGACACCGGGGAGCTGTTTTTT. The complete variable domain, with remaining parts taken from reference TRBV7-9 and TRBJ2-2, reads DTGVSQNPRHKITKRGQNVTFRCDPISEHNRLYWYRQTLGQGPEFLTYFQNEAQLEKSRLLSDRFSAERPKGSFSTLEIQRTEQGDSAMYLCASSLGGFDTGELFFGEGSRLTVL.

This chain joins TRBV2 and TRBJ1-1; 7 nucleotides match TRBD1. Germline values: CDR1 SNHLY, CDR2 FYNNEI. The CDR3 has 12 amino acids. V lost 3 bases, J lost 7 bases, and 2 bases stayed unmatched. CDR3 amino acids: CASSEGQFEAFF. The CDR3 region has the DNA TGTGCCAGCAGTGAGGGACAGTTTGAAGCTTTCTTT.

This clone was seen once. The CDR3 region has the DNA TGTGCCAGCAGTGACGGCAGGGGGGGCAATCAGCCCCAGCATTTT. Translation: CASSDGRGGNQPQHF. The V gene is TRBV2, the J gene TRBJ1-5; 7 bases match TRBD1. J lost 2 bases, V lost 3 bases, and 4 bases had no gene match. The V gene's germline CDR1 is SNHLY and CDR2 FYNNEI. The CDR3 runs 15 residues.

V gene TRBV4-2 combines with J gene TRBJ2-7, with 11 positions matching TRBD1. Trimming removed 3 bases from V and 4 bases from J; junction bases left unmatched: 5. CDR3 length equals 15 residues. The germline gives CDR1 LGHNA, CDR2 YNFKEQ. In DNA, the CDR3 is TGTGCCAGCAGCCATGGACAGGGGGCGGTATACGAGCAGTACTTC. Its protein product is CASSHGQGAVYEQYF.